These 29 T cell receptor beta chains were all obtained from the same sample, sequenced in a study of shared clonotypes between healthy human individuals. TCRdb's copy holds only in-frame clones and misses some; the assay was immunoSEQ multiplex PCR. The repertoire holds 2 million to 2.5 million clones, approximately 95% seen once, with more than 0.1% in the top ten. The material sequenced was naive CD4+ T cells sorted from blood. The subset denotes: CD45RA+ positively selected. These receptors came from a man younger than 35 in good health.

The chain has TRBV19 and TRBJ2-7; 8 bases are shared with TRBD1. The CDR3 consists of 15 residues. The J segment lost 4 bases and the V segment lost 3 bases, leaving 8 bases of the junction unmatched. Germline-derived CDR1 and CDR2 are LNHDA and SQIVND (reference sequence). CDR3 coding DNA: TGTGCCAGTAGTATCCAGGGGGCTATGGGTTACGAGCAGTACTTC. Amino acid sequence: CASSIQGAMGYEQYF.

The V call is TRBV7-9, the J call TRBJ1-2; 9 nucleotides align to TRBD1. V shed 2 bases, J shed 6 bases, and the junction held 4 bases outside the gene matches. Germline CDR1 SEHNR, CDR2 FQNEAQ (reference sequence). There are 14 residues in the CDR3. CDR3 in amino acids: CASSLRTGEHGYTF. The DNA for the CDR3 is TGTGCCAGCAGCTTAAGGACAGGGGAACATGGCTACACCTTC.

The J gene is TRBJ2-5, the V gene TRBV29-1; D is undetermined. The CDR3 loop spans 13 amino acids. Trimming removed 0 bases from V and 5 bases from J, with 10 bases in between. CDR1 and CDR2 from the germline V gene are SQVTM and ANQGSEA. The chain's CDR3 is CSVEDDHGETQYF. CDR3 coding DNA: TGCAGCGTTGAAGACGACCACGGGGAGACCCAGTACTTC.

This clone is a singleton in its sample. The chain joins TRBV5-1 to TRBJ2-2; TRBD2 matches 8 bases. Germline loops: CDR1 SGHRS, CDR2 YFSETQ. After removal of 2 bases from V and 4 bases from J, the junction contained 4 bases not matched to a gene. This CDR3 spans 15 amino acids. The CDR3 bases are TGCGCCAGCAGCTTTCCCACTAGCGGCACCGGGGAGCTGTTTTTT. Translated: CASSFPTSGTGELFF.

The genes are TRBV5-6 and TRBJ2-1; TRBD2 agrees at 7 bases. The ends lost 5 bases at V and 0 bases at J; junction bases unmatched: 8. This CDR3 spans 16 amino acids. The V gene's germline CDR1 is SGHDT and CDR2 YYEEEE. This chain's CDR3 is CASSPAGGNSYNEQFF. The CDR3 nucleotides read TGTGCCAGCAGTCCCGCCGGGGGGAACTCCTACAATGAGCAGTTCTTC.

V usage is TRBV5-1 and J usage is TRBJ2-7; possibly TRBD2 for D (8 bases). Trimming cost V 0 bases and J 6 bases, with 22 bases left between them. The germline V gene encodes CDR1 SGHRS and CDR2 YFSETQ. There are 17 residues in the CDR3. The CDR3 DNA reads TGCGCCAGCAGCTTGGGGGACAGCGGGAGCGGTCCCCTCGAGCAGTACTTC. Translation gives CASSLGDSGSGPLEQYF.

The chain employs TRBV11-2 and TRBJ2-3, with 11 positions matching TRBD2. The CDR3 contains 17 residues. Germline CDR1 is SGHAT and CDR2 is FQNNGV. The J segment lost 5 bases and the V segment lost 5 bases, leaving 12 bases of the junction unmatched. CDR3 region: CASSLTPGTSGVDTQYF. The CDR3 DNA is TGTGCCAGCAGCCTTACTCCCGGGACTAGCGGTGTAGATACGCAGTATTTT.

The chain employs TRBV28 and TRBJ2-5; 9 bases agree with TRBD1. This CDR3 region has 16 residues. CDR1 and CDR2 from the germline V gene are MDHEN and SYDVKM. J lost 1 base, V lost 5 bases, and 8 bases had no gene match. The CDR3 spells CASSLLPGQGQETQYF. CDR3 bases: TGTGCCAGCAGTCTACTCCCGGGACAGGGCCAAGAGACCCAGTACTTC.

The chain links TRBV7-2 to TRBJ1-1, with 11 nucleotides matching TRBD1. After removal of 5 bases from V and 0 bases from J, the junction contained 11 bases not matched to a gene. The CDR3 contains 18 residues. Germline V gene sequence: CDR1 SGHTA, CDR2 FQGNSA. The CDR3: CASSTRPGQGALNTEAFF. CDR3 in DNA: TGTGCCAGCAGCACCAGGCCTGGACAGGGGGCCTTGAACACTGAAGCTTTCTTT.

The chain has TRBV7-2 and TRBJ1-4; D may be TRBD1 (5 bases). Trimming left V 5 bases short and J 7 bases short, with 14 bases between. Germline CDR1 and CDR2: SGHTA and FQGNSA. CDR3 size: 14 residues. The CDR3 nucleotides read TGTGCCAGCAGCCTGTTAGGGACGGTTGAAAAACTGTTTTTT. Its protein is CASSLLGTVEKLFF. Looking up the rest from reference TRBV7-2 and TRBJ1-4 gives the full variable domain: GAGVSQSPSNKVTEKGKDVELRCDPISGHTALYWYRQSLGQGLEFLIYFQGNSAPDKSGLPSDRFSAERTGGSVSTLTIQRTQQEDSAVYLCASSLLGTVEKLFFGSGTQLSVL.

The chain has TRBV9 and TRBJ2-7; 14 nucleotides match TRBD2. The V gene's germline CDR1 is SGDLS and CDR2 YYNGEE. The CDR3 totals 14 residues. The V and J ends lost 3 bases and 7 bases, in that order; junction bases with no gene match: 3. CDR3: CASSGGLAGAEQYF. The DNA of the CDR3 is TGTGCCAGCAGCGGGGGACTAGCGGGAGCTGAGCAGTACTTC.

The CDR3 region is CASTTTGGGETQYF. The CDR3 DNA follows: TGTGCCAGCACCACGACAGGGGGGGGAGAGACCCAGTACTTC. V is TRBV28 and J is TRBJ2-5; TRBD1 matches 9 bases. This CDR3 spans 14 amino acids. Trimming removed 7 bases from V and 4 bases from J; junction bases left unmatched: 7. The germline CDR1 and CDR2 sequences are MDHEN and SYDVKM.

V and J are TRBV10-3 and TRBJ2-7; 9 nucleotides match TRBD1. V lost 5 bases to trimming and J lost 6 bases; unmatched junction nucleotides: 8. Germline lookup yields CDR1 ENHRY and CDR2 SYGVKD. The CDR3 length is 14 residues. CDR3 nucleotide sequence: TGTGCCATCAGTTTACAGGGACAGGGCGCCGAGCAGTACTTC. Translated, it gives CAISLQGQGAEQYF.

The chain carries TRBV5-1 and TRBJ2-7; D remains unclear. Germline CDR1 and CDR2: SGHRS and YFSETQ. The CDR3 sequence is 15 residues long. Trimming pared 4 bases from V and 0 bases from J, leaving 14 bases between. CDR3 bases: TGCGCCAGCAGCAGGTCAGGATCCGGCTCCTACGAGCAGTACTTC. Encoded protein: CASSRSGSGSYEQYF.

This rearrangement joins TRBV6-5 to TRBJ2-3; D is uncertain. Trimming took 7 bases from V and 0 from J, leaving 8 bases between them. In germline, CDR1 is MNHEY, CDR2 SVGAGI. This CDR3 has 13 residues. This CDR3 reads CASNKGSTDTQYF. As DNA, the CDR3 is TGTGCCAGCAATAAGGGCAGCACAGATACGCAGTATTTT.

Written as DNA, the CDR3 is TGTGCCAGCTCTTCCACCGGGTCGCGGGAGCAGTACTTC. It is translated as CASSSTGSREQYF. This chain uses TRBV18 with TRBJ2-7; no clear D. Germline V lookup: CDR1 KGHSH, CDR2 LQKENI. CDR3 length equals 13 residues. Trimming stripped 6 bases from V and 7 bases from J, with 16 bases between.

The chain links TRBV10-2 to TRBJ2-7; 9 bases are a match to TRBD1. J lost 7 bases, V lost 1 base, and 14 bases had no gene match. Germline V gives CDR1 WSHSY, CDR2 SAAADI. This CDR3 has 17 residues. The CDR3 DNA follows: TGCGCCAGCAGTGAGTGGGAGGGGACAGGGAAAAAGGTGGAGCAGTACTTC. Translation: CASSEWEGTGKKVEQYF.

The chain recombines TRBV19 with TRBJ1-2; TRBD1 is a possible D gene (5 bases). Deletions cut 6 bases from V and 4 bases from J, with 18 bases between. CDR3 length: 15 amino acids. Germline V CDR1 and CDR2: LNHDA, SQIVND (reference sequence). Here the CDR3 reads CASSRQKSAIYGYTF. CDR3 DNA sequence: TGTGCCAGTAGCAGACAGAAGTCGGCCATCTATGGCTACACCTTC.

CDR3 amino acids: CASSQAEGYSYNSPLHF. CDR3 in DNA: TGCGCCAGCAGCCAGGCCGAGGGTTACTCCTATAATTCACCCCTCCACTTT. This chain connects TRBV4-1 to TRBJ1-6; no firm D call. The CDR3 consists of 17 residues. V was pared by 3 bases and J by 0 bases, with 12 bases between. Germline lookup yields CDR1 MGHRA and CDR2 YSYEKL.

This CDR3 is CASSFRGQDNSPLHF. CDR3 nucleotide sequence: TGCGCCAGCAGCTTCAGAGGACAGGATAATTCACCCCTCCACTTT. The J gene is TRBJ1-6, the V gene TRBV5-1, with 7 bases fitting TRBD1. Trimming removed 2 bases from V and 5 bases from J; junction bases left unmatched: 4. The CDR3 loop spans 15 amino acids. Germline loops: CDR1 SGHRS, CDR2 YFSETQ.

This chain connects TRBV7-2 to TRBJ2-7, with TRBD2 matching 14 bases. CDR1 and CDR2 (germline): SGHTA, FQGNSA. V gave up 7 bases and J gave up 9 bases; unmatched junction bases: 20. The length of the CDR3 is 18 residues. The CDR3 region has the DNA TGTGCCAGCATCCCTCTTGGGACTAGCGGGAGTAAGTCCCTAGCGCAGTACTTC. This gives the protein CASIPLGTSGSKSLAQYF.

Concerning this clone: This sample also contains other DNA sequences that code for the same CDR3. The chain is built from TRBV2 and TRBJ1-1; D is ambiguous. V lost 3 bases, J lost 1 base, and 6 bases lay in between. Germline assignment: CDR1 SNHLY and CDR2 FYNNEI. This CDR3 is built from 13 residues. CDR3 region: CASSEAPNTEAFF. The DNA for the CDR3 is TGTGCCAGCAGTGAGGCACCGAACACTGAAGCTTTCTTT. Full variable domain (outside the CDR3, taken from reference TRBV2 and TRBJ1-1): EPEVTQTPSHQVTQMGQEVILRCVPISNHLYFYWYRQILGQKVEFLVSFYNNEISEKSEIFDDQFSVERPDGSNFTLKIRSTKLEDSAMYFCASSEAPNTEAFFGQGTRLTVV.

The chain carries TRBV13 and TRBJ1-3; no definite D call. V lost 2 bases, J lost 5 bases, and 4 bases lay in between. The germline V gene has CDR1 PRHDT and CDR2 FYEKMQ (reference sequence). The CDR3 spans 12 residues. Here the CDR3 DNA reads TGTGCCAGCAGCTTACAGAGAAACACCATATATTTT. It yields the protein CASSLQRNTIYF. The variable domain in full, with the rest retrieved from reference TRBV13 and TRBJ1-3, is AAGVIQSPRHLIKEKRETATLKCYPIPRHDTVYWYQQGPGQDPQFLISFYEKMQSDKGSIPDRFSAQQFSDYHSELNMSSLELGDSALYFCASSLQRNTIYFGEGSWLTVV.

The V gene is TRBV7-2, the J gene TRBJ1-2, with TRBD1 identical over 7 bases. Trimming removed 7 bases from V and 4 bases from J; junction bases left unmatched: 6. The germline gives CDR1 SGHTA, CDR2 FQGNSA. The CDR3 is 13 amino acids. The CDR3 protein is CASTVRGSYGYTF. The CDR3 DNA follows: TGTGCCAGCACCGTCAGGGGGTCCTATGGCTACACCTTC.

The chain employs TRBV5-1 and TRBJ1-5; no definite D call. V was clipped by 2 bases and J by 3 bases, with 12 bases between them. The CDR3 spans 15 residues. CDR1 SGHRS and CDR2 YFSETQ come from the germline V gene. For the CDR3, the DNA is TGCGCCAGCAGCTTCTGGCGCCGGAACAATCAGCCCCAGCATTTT. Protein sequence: CASSFWRRNNQPQHF.

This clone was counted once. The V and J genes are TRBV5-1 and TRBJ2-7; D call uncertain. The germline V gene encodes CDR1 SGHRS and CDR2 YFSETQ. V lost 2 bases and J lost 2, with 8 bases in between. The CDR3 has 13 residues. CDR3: CASSFLDPYEQYF. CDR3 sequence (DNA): TGCGCCAGCAGCTTTTTGGACCCCTACGAGCAGTACTTC.

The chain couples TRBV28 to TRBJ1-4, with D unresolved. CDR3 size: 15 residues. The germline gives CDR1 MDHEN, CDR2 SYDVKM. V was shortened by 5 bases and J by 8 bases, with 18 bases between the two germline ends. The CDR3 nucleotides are TGTGCCAGCAGTCCCCCGGACCGCGTGGGGGAAAAACTGTTTTTT. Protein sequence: CASSPPDRVGEKLFF.

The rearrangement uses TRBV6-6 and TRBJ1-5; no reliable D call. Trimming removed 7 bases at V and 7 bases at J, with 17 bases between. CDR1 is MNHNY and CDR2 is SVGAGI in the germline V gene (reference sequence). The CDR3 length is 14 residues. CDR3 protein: CASTQQLSGQPQHF. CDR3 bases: TGTGCCAGCACCCAACAATTGAGTGGACAGCCCCAGCATTTT.

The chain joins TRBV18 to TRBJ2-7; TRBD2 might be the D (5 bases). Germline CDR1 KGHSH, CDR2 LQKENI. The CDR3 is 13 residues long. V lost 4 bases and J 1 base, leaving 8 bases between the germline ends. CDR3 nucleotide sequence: TGTGCCAGCTCACAAAGGGAGTCCTACGAGCAGTACTTC. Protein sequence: CASSQRESYEQYF.